These 11 T cell receptor beta chains share one sample of origin, sequenced in a study of technical replicates of blood from four donors. This table comes from immunoSEQ multiplex PCR, and its TCRdb copy is limited to in-frame clones, with some not included. The sample yields 40,000 to 60,000 clones, around nine tenths seen once. What was sequenced was PBMCs. These receptors came from a human donor in good health. Some clones in this sample may be carry-over from other donors' samples.

The chain combines TRBV18 with TRBJ1-1; D remains ambiguous. The CDR3 covers 15 residues. The V and J ends lost 2 bases and 4 bases respectively, with 14 bases between them. The germline V gene encodes CDR1 KGHSH and CDR2 LQKENI. CDR3 amino acids: CASSPLSSSGTEAFF. CDR3 in DNA: TGTGCCAGCTCACCATTAAGTAGCTCGGGCACTGAAGCTTTCTTT.

The chain has TRBV4-3 and TRBJ2-1; D gene ambiguous. Between the trimmed V and J ends, which lost 4 bases and 10 bases, there was a span of 14 bases. This CDR3 spans 13 amino acids. CDR1 is LGHNA, CDR2 YSLEER, per germline. The CDR3 nucleotides are TGCGCCAGCAGCCCCCGTAGGTGGCGGGAGCAGTTCTTC. Encoded protein: CASSPRRWREQFF.

V is TRBV4-2 and J is TRBJ1-2; maybe TRBD1 (5 bases). With 4 bases removed from V and 6 bases from J, the gap between germline ends came to 12 bases. Germline lookup yields CDR1 LGHNA and CDR2 YNFKEQ. There are 13 residues in the CDR3. Here the CDR3 reads CASSRGPGDGYTF. The CDR3 DNA is TGTGCCAGCAGCCGAGGTCCGGGGGATGGCTACACCTTC.

V gene TRBV12-5 combines with J gene TRBJ1-5, with no clear D. Per the germline V gene, CDR1 is LGHNT and CDR2 is FRNRAP. V lost 7 bases to trimming and J lost 0 bases, with 10 bases between them. The CDR3 has 14 residues. This CDR3 is CASALRDSNQPQHF. The CDR3 region has the DNA TGTGCTAGTGCCCTCCGGGATAGCAATCAGCCCCAGCATTTT.

This clone appeared a single time. The V and J genes are TRBV27 and TRBJ2-2, with 9 bases lining up with TRBD1. Germline trimming cut 3 bases from V and 1 base from J; bases unmatched to any gene: 12. Germline V gene lookup returns CDR1 MNHEY and CDR2 SMNVEV (reference sequence). This CDR3 has 19 residues. The DNA for the CDR3 is TGTGCCAGCAGTTTTTTCGCAATCCGACAGGGGGGGAACACCGGGGAGCTGTTTTTT. Its protein is CASSFFAIRQGGNTGELFF.

The genes are TRBV19 and TRBJ2-2; 8 nucleotides line up with TRBD2. The junction had 4 bases not matched to a gene; V was cut back by 5 bases and J by 2 bases. The CDR3 sequence is 15 residues long. Germline lookup yields CDR1 LNHDA and CDR2 SQIVND (reference sequence). CDR3 loop: CASSQSGSNTGELFF. CDR3 nucleotide sequence: TGTGCCAGTAGTCAAAGCGGGAGCAACACCGGGGAGCTGTTTTTT.

This clone was picked up one time. The CDR3: CASSFGQGETEAFF. The CDR3 bases are TGTGCCAGCAGCTTCGGACAGGGGGAAACTGAAGCTTTCTTT. This chain links TRBV5-4 with TRBJ1-1; 10 bases map to TRBD1. Germline lookup yields CDR1 SGHNT and CDR2 YYREEE (reference sequence). The CDR3 contains 14 residues. Unmatched junction bases numbered 3, after V lost 2 bases and J lost 5 bases.

J is TRBJ1-1 and V is TRBV30; 7 nucleotides agree with TRBD1. The germline V gene encodes CDR1 GTSNPN and CDR2 SVGIG (reference sequence). V lost 3 bases to trimming and J lost 6 bases; unmatched junction nucleotides: 7. This CDR3 has 13 amino acids. The CDR3: CAWSPGTASEAFF. For the CDR3, the DNA is TGTGCCTGGAGCCCCGGGACAGCTTCTGAAGCTTTCTTT. Full variable domain (rest looked up from reference TRBV30 and TRBJ1-1): SQTIHQWPATLVQPVGSPLSLECTVEGTSNPNLYWYRQAAGRGLQLLFYSVGIGQISSEVPQNLSASRPQDRQFILSSKKLLLSDSGFYLCAWSPGTASEAFFGQGTRLTVV.

This clone turned up a few times. The chain has TRBV30 and TRBJ1-2; no clear D gene. Looked up from germline, CDR1 is GTSNPN and CDR2 is SVGIG (reference sequence). The V end was cut by 4 bases, the J end by 2 bases, with 14 bases between. The CDR3 contains 14 residues. The CDR3 region is CAWKVDSQNYGYTF. The CDR3 region has the DNA TGTGCCTGGAAGGTGGACTCGCAAAACTATGGCTACACCTTC.

V gene TRBV28 combines with J gene TRBJ2-7, with 7 bases matching TRBD1. The CDR3 spans 13 residues. Germline CDR1 and CDR2: MDHEN and SYDVKM. V shed 10 bases and J 4 bases; nucleotides not matched to a gene: 10. CDR3 residues: CATSGTAYYEQYF. The CDR3 coding sequence is TGTGCCACCTCCGGGACAGCTTATTACGAGCAGTACTTC.

V gene TRBV28 combines with J gene TRBJ2-1; D possibly corresponds to TRBD2 (6 bases). Per the germline V gene, CDR1 is MDHEN and CDR2 is SYDVKM. Trimming removed 8 bases from V and 3 bases from J, with 8 bases in between. The CDR3 consists of 12 residues. DNA of the CDR3: TGTGCCAGCCGGGAGATCTACAATGAGCAGTTCTTC. Its protein is CASREIYNEQFF. Together with reference TRBV28 and TRBJ2-1, the CDR3 gives the full variable domain: DVKVTQSSRYLVKRTGEKVFLECVQDMDHENMFWYRQDPGLGLRLIYFSYDVKMKEKGDIPEGYSVSREKKERFSLILESASTNQTSMYLCASREIYNEQFFGPGTRLTVL.